This TCR beta chain was recovered during a study of memory CD4+ T cells and cytomegalovirus serostatus. Overall study context: This sample comes from healthy Belgian adults, 8 to 10 CMV seropositive, approximately 24 seronegative.

CDR1 is SEHNR and CDR2 is FQNEAQ in the germline V gene (reference sequence). There are 16 residues in the CDR3. V gave up 5 bases and J gave up 9 bases; unmatched junction bases: 13. General observations from the study: The CMV-associated TCR signature appears largely within the CD4+ memory repertoire. Each of 67 CMV-associated TCRbeta sequences occurred in one to five individuals.

Sequencing used immunoSEQ multiplex PCR; TCRdb keeps in-frame clones, though not all of them. The sample carries 60,000 to 70,000 clones, 70% to 80% recorded once. Single viable CD3+CD4+CD8-CD45RO+ cells were sorted as the memory CD4+ T cells. Donors' CMV status reflects serum IgG against pp150, pp28, p38, p52. This clone appeared a few times. Its antigen is still unknown. Sequenced material: memory CD4+ T cells from blood. The clonotype comes from an adult in good health and CMV-seropositive. The gene calls are TRBV7-9 and TRBJ1-6; 7 nucleotides line up with TRBD1. For the CDR3, the DNA is TGTGCCAGCAGCCCCCAGACAGGGAACGAACGTTCACCCCTCCACTTT. It specifies CASSPQTGNERSPLHF.